This T cell receptor beta chain was observed in a study of shared clonotypes between healthy human individuals. The protocol was immunoSEQ multiplex PCR, while the TCRdb copy is restricted to in-frame clones and leaves out a portion. The data contain 2 million to 3 million clones, 93% of them singletons. With respect to this clone: Its target is not known.

Germline CDR1 SGDLS, CDR2 YYNGEE. V lost 5 bases and J 5 bases, leaving 15 bases between the germline ends. The CDR3 loop spans 14 amino acids. General study findings and limits: When naive CD4 clonotypes were compared across a few donors, 4% to 5.5% were shared. An expected dependence of interdonor clonotype sharing on sequencing depth was noted. Having only a few donors restricted how much genetic and exposure-history diversity was captured.

This sequence joins TRBV9 and TRBJ2-3; tentatively, D is TRBD1 (6 bases). This sequence originates from a man between 18 and 29 years old in good health. Some clones in this sample may be carry-over from other donors' samples. The sample consisted of naive CD4+ T cells from PBMCs. Subset reported: CD45RA+ positively selected. This CDR3 is CASRATGTRDTQYF. CDR3 nucleotides: TGTGCCAGCAGGGCTACCGGGACAAGAGATACGCAGTATTTT.